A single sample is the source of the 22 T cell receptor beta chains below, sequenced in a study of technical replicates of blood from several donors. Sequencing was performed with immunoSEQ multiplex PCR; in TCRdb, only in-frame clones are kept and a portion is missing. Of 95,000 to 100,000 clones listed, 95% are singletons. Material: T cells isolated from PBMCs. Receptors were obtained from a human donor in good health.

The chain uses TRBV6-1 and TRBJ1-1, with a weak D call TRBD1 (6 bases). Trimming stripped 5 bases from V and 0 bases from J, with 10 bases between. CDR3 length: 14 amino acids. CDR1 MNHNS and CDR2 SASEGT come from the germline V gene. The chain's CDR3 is CASSLDRLNTEAFF. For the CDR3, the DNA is TGTGCCAGCAGTCTAGACAGGTTGAACACTGAAGCTTTCTTT.

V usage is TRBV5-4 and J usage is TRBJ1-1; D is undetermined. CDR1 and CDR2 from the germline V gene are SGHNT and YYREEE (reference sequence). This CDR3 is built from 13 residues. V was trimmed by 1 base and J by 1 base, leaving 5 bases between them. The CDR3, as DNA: TGTGCCAGCAGCTTGTTAGAGAACACTGAAGCTTTCTTT. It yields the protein CASSLLENTEAFF. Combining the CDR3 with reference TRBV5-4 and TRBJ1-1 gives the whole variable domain ETGVTQSPTHLIKTRGQQVTLRCSSQSGHNTVSWYQQALGQGPQFIFQYYREEENGRGNFPPRFSGLQFPNYSSELNVNALELDDSALYLCASSLLENTEAFFGQGTRLTVV.

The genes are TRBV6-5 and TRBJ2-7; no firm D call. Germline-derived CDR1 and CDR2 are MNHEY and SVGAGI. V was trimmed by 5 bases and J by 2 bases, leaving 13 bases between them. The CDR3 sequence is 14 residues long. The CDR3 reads CASSRSRGTYEQYF. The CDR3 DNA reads TGTGCCAGCAGTAGGTCCCGCGGTACCTACGAGCAGTACTTC.

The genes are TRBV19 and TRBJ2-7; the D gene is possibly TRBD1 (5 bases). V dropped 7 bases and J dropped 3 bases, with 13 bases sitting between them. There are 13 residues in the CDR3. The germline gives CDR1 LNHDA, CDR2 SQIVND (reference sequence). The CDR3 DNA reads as TGTGCCAGTACTACAGGTTGGGGCTACGAGCAGTACTTC. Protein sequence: CASTTGWGYEQYF.

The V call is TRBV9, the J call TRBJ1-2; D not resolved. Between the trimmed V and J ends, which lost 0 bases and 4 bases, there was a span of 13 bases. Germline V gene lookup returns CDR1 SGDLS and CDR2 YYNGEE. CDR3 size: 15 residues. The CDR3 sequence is CASSVDVSGPYGYTF. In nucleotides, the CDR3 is TGTGCCAGCAGCGTAGACGTTTCGGGTCCCTATGGCTACACCTTC.

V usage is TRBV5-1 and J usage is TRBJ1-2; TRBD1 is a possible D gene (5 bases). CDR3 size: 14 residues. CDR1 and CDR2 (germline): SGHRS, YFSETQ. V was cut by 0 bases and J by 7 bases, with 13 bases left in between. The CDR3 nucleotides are TGCGCCAGCAGCTTGGCGGGACGGGGGTCTGGCTACACCTTC. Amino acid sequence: CASSLAGRGSGYTF.

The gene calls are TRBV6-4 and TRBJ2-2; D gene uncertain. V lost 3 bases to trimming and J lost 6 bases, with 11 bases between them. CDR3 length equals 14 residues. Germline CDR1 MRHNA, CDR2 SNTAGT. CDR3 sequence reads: CASSDTTVAGELFF. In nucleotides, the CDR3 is TGTGCCAGCAGTGATACTACGGTTGCCGGGGAGCTGTTTTTT.

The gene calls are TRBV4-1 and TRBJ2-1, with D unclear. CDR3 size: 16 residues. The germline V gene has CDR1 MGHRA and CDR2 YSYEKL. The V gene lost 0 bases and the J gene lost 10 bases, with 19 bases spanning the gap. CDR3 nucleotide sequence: TGCGCCAGCAGCCAAGAAGGCGCAGGAAAGTTTAACGAGCAGTTCTTC. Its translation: CASSQEGAGKFNEQFF.

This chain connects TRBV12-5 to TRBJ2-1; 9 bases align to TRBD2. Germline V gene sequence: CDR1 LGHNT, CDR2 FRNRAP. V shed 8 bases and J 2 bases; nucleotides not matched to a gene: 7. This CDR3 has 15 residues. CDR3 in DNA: TGTGCTAGTAACCTCCTAGCGGGGACCTACAATGAGCAGTTCTTC. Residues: CASNLLAGTYNEQFF.

The CDR3 nucleotides are TGTGCCAGCACCCTCAGCTACAATGAGCAGTTCTTC. Translation: CASTLSYNEQFF. The rearrangement uses TRBV11-2 and TRBJ2-1; D gene ambiguous. V lost 7 bases to trimming and J lost 3 bases, with 7 bases between them. The germline V gene has CDR1 SGHAT and CDR2 FQNNGV. This CDR3 is 12 amino acids long. The full variable domain, completed using reference TRBV11-2 and TRBJ2-1, is EAGVAQSPRYKIIEKRQSVAFWCNPISGHATLYWYQQILGQGPKLLIQFQNNGVVDDSQLPKDRFSAERLKGVDSTLKIQPAKLEDSAVYLCASTLSYNEQFFGPGTRLTVL.

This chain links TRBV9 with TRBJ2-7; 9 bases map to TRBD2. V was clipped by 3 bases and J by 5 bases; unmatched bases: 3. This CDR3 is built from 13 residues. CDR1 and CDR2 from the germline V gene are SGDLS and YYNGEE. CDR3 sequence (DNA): TGTGCCAGCAGCGGGACTAGCGATCACGAGCAGTACTTC. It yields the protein CASSGTSDHEQYF.

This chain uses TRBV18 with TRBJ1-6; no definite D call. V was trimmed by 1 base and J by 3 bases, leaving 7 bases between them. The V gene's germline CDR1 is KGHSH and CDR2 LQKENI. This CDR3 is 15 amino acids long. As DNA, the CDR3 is TGTGCCAGCTCACCACGAAACAGCTATAATTCACCCCTCCACTTT. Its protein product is CASSPRNSYNSPLHF.

The CDR3 loop reads CAISGLVSGSTRTDTQYF. Written as DNA, the CDR3 is TGTGCCATCAGTGGTTTGGTCTCCGGGTCGACGCGCACAGATACGCAGTATTTT. The V gene is TRBV10-3, the J gene TRBJ2-3, with no clear D. V was trimmed by 4 bases and J by 1 base, leaving 21 bases between them. In germline, CDR1 is ENHRY, CDR2 SYGVKD. The CDR3 sequence is 18 residues long.

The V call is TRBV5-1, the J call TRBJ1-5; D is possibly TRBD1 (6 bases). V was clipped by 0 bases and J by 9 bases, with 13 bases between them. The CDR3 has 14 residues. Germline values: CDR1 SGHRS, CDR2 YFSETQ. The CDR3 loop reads CASSLARGGRPQHF. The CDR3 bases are TGCGCCAGCAGCTTGGCCAGGGGCGGACGGCCCCAGCATTTT.

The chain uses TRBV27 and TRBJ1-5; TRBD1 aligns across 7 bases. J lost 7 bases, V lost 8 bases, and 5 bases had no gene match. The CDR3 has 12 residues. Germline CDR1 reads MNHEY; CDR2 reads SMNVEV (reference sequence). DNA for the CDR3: TGTGCCAGCCGACAGGGCACCCAGCCCCAGCATTTT. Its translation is CASRQGTQPQHF.

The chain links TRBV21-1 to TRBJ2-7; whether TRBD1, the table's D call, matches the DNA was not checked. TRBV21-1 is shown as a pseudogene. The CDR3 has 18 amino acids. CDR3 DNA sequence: TGTGCCAGCAGCAGAACGGCCGGGGGGGACAGGGGTCCCTACGAGCAGTACTTC. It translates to CASSRTAGGDRGPYEQYF.

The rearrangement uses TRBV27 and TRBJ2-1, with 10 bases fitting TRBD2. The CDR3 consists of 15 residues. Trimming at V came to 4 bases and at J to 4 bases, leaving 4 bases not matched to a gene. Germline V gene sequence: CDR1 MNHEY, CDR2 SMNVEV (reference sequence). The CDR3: CASSSGLALYNEQFF. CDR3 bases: TGTGCCAGCAGTTCGGGACTAGCGTTGTACAATGAGCAGTTCTTC.

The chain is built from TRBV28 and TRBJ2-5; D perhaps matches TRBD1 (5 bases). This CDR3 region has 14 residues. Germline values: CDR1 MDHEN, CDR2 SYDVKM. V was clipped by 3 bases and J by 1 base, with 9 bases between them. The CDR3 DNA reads TGTGCCAGCAGTTTCGCAGGGCTCCAAGAGACCCAGTACTTC. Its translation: CASSFAGLQETQYF.

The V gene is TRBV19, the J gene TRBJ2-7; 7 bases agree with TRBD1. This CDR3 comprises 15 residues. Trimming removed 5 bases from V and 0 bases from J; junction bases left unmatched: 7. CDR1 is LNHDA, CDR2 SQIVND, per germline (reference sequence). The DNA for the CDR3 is TGTGCCAGTAGTCCATTCCGGGACAGCTCCTACGAGCAGTACTTC. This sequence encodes CASSPFRDSSYEQYF.

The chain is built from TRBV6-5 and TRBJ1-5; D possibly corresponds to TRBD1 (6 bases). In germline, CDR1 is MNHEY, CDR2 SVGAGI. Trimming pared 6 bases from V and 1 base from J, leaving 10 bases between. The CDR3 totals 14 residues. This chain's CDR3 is CASRQGLSNQPQHF. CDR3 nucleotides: TGTGCCAGCAGACAGGGCTTGAGCAATCAGCCCCAGCATTTT.

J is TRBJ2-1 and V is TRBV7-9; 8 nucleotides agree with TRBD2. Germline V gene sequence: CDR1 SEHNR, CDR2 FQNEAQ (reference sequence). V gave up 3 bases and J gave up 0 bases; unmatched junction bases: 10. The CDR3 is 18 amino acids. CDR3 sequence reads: CASSFPRGLAGSYNEQFF. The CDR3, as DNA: TGTGCCAGCAGCTTCCCCAGGGGCCTAGCGGGCTCCTACAATGAGCAGTTCTTC.

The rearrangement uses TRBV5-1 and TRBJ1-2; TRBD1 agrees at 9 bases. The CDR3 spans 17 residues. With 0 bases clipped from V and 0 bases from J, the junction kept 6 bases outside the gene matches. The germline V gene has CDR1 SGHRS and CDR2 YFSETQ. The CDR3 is CASSLDGTGNANYGYTF. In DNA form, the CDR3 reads TGCGCCAGCAGCTTGGATGGGACAGGGAATGCTAACTATGGCTACACCTTC.